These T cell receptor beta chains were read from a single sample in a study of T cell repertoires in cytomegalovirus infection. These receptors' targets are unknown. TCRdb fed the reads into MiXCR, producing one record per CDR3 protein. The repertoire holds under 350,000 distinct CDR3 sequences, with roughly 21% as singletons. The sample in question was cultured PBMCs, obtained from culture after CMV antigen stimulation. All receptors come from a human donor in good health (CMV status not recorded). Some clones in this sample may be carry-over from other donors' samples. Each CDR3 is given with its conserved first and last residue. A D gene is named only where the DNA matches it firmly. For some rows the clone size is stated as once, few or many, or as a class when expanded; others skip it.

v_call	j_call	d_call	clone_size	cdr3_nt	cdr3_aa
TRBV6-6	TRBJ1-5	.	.	TGTGCCAGCAGTTACTCAGCGCAGGGCAGCAATCAGCCCCAGCATTTT	CASSYSAQGSNQPQHF
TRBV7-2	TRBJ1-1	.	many	TGTGCCAGCTCCCGGCAGGGAATTCTCTACACTGAAGCTTTCTTT	CASSRQGILYTEAFF
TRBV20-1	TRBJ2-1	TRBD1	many	TGCAGTGCTAGGGCCGGGACAGTATACAATGAGCAGTTCTTC	CSARAGTVYNEQFF
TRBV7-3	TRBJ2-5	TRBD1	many	TGTGCCAGCAGCGTTACAGGGGGCGCTTGGGAGACCCAGTACTTC	CASSVTGGAWETQYF
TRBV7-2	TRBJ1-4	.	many	TGTGCCAGCAGCCTTCAGTCTGGGTGGAAGAATGAAAAACTGTTTTTT	CASSLQSGWKNEKLFF
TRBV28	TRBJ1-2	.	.	TGTGCCAGCAGTTCCCTCCGGGGCTACACCTTC	CASSSLRGYTF
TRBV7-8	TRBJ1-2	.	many	TGTGCCAGCAGCTTAGCGCAGGGGTCCAACTATGGCTACACCTTC	CASSLAQGSNYGYTF
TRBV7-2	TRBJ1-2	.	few	TGTGCCAGCAGCATTCCCTTTCGGGGAAAAGGCTACACCTTC	CASSIPFRGKGYTF
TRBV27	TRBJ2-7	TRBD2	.	TGTGCCAGCAGTACCTGGACTAGCGGGAGGCGAGGCGAGCAGTACTTC	CASSTWTSGRRGEQYF
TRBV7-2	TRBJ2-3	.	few	TGTGCCAGCAGCCCTGGGGCCGGCACAGATACGCAGTATTTT	CASSPGAGTDTQYF
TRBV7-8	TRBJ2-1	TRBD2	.	TGTGCCAGCATCCTAGCGCCTAGCGGTTACAATGAGCAGTTCTTC	CASILAPSGYNEQFF
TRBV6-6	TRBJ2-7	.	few	TGTGCCAGCAGTTACCTCAGACCGATGACCTACGAGCAGTACTTC	CASSYLRPMTYEQYF
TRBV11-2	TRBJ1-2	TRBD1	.	TGTGCCAGCAGCTTAGAAACAGGGGCGCGGGGCTACACCTTC	CASSLETGARGYTF
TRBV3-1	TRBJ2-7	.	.	TGTGCCAGCAGCCAAAGTTGGGACATGGACCTCTACGAGCAGTACTTC	CASSQSWDMDLYEQYF
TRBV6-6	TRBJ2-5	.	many	TGTGCCAGCAGTTACCTTGGACAGCTGCAAGAGACCCAGTACTTC	CASSYLGQLQETQYF
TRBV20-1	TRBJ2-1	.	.	TGCAGTGCTAGAGCCCCCGACGGGAGCTCCTACAATGAGCAGTTCTTC	CSARAPDGSSYNEQFF
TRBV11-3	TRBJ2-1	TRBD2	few	TGTGCCAGCAGCTTTAGCGGGATGATTCGCAATGAGCAGTTCTTC	CASSFSGMIRNEQFF
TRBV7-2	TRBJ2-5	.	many	TGTGCCAGCAGCTTAACCCTGGGAGTACAAGAGACCCAGTACTTC	CASSLTLGVQETQYF
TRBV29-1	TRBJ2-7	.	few	TGCAGCGTTGAAGATCCGAGTGGGTACGAGCAGTACTTC	CSVEDPSGYEQYF
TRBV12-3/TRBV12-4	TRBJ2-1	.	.	TGTGCCAGCAGGGTGGGACTCGCATATGTCAATGAGCAGTTCTTC	CASRVGLAYVNEQFF
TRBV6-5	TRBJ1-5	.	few	TGTGCCAGCAGTTACACGGTCGGGCAGGGCGAACAGCCCCAGCATTTT	CASSYTVGQGEQPQHF
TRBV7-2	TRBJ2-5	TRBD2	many	TGTGCCAGCAGTTTTAGCGGGAGATCAGAGACCCAGTACTTC	CASSFSGRSETQYF
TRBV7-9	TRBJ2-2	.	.	TGTGCCAGCAACCAACCCACCGGGGAGCTGTTTTTT	CASNQPTGELFF
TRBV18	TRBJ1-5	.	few	TGTGCCAGCTCAAACAGAGCTTCGAATCAGCCCCAGCATTTT	CASSNRASNQPQHF
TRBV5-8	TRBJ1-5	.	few	TGTGCCAGCAGCTCGGGTCGGGTCCTCAGGCAGCCCCAGCATTTT	CASSSGRVLRQPQHF
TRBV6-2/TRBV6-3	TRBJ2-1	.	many	TGTGCCAGCAGGGACTACAATGAGCAGTTCTTC	CASRDYNEQFF
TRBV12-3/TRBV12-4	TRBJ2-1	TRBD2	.	TGTGCCAGCAGTCCCGGCCGGGGGACTAGCGGGATAAATGAGCAGTTCTTC	CASSPGRGTSGINEQFF
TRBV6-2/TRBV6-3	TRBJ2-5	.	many	TGTGCCAGCACCCAGACCTGGTCAGAGACCCAGTACTTC	CASTQTWSETQYF